The 14 T cell receptor beta chains given below trace back to one sample, sequenced in a study of CD8+ T cells in alopecia areata. Reverse transcription of extracted RNA yielded cDNA, which provided the sequencing template. Some clones are missing from TCRdb's copy, which holds only in-frame ones; the method was immunoSEQ multiplex PCR. The table includes 170,000 or so clones, roughly two thirds detected once. Specified treatment: oral pan-JAK inhibitor, 5-10 mg twice daily. The sequences come from CD4+ T cells sorted from blood, collected at week 4, from a patient treated with tofacitinib. The receptors were gathered from a human donor with alopecia areata.

This rearrangement joins TRBV10-3 to TRBJ1-5; the D gene is possibly TRBD1 (6 bases). The CDR3 contains 14 residues. In germline, CDR1 is ENHRY, CDR2 SYGVKD. V lost 5 bases and J 6 bases, leaving 14 bases between the germline ends. CDR3 coding DNA: TGTGCCATCAGTCCCGGGGGGGCGGGTCAGCCCCAGCATTTT. Translated, it gives CAISPGGAGQPQHF.

In this sample, this clone turned up a few times. Possible read error: a much larger clone is one base away. The gene calls are TRBV5-4 and TRBJ2-3, with no clear D. CDR3 length: 12 amino acids. V was clipped by 3 bases and J by 2 bases, with 4 bases between them. Germline V gene sequence: CDR1 SGHNT, CDR2 YYREEE (reference sequence). CDR3 residues: CASSSTTDTQYF. The DNA of the CDR3 is TGTGCCAGCAGCTCAACCACAGATACGCAGTATTTT.

This clone was seen only once. CDR3 DNA: TGTGCCAGCAGTCCCCTTTCCGGGACAGGGGATCAGCCCCAGCATTTT. Amino acid sequence: CASSPLSGTGDQPQHF. The chain couples TRBV27 to TRBJ1-5; 10 bases align to TRBD1. J lost 5 bases, V lost 5 bases, and 9 bases had no gene match. Germline V gene data show CDR1 as MNHEY and CDR2 as SMNVEV (reference sequence). The CDR3 extends over 16 amino acids.

This clone was counted once. The rearrangement uses TRBV19 and TRBJ1-5; maybe TRBD1 (5 bases). This CDR3 comprises 15 residues. Germline V lookup: CDR1 LNHDA, CDR2 SQIVND (reference sequence). Trimming shortened V by 5 bases and J by 2 bases, and 13 bases separated the two germline ends. CDR3 DNA sequence: TGTGCCAGTAGTCCCTCCTTGGGGGGCAATCAGCCCCAGCATTTT. This encodes CASSPSLGGNQPQHF. The complete variable domain, with remaining parts taken from reference TRBV19 and TRBJ1-5, reads DGGITQSPKYLFRKEGQNVTLSCEQNLNHDAMYWYRQDPGQGLRLIYYSQIVNDFQKGDIAEGYSVSREKKESFPLTVTSAQKNPTAFYLCASSPSLGGNQPQHFGDGTRLSIL.

This chain joins TRBV29-1 and TRBJ2-7; 8 bases match TRBD1. Germline lookup yields CDR1 SQVTM and CDR2 ANQGSEA. The junction had 16 bases not matched to a gene; V was cut back by 6 bases and J by 6 bases. The CDR3 covers 15 residues. CDR3 protein: CSVNIGQGGSSEQYF. The CDR3 bases are TGCAGCGTCAACATCGGACAGGGAGGTAGCAGCGAGCAGTACTTC.

The rearrangement uses TRBV29-1 and TRBJ1-6; D gene unclear. The length of the CDR3 is 15 residues. Trimming cost V 7 bases and J 0 bases, with 13 bases left between them. Germline V gene lookup returns CDR1 SQVTM and CDR2 ANQGSEA. The CDR3 DNA is TGCAGCGCGGTTACGGGGAGCTCCTATAATTCACCCCTCCACTTT. This encodes CSAVTGSSYNSPLHF. Full variable domain (rest looked up from reference TRBV29-1 and TRBJ1-6): SAVISQKPSRDICQRGTSLTIQCQVDSQVTMMFWYRQQPGQSLTLIATANQGSEATYESGFVIDKFPISRPNLTFSTLTVSNMSPEDSSIYLCSAVTGSSYNSPLHFGNGTRLTVT.

The J gene is TRBJ2-3, the V gene TRBV28; possible D gene TRBD2, 6 bases. The CDR3 spans 13 residues. V gave up 3 bases and J gave up 5 bases, with 9 bases separating them. Germline V gene lookup returns CDR1 MDHEN and CDR2 SYDVKM. In nucleotides, the CDR3 is TGTGCCAGCAGTTTCGGGACTGTAGATACGCAGTATTTT. This translates into CASSFGTVDTQYF.

This clone appeared a few times. The chain joins TRBV7-8 to TRBJ2-6, with D uncertain. The CDR3 runs to 13 residues. The germline V and J ends were trimmed by 7 bases and 0 bases, with 4 bases remaining between them. Germline-derived CDR1 and CDR2 are SGHVS and FQNEAQ. The DNA of the CDR3 is TGTGCCAGCACCGTCTCTGGGGCCAACGTCCTGACTTTC. Amino acids: CASTVSGANVLTF.

This chain links TRBV5-4 with TRBJ2-1; 11 bases are a match to TRBD2. CDR1 SGHNT and CDR2 YYREEE come from the germline V gene (reference sequence). The junction had 2 bases not matched to a gene; V was cut back by 1 base and J by 5 bases. The CDR3 runs 15 residues. CDR3 nucleotide sequence: TGTGCCAGCAGCTTGTCGACTAGCGGGGACAATGAGCAGTTCTTC. It codes for CASSLSTSGDNEQFF.

This clone was found a few times. This sequence joins TRBV6-5 and TRBJ1-2; D gene unclear. The V gene lost 6 bases and the J gene lost 4 bases, with 12 bases spanning the gap. From germline, CDR1 is MNHEY and CDR2 SVGAGI. This CDR3 spans 13 amino acids. The CDR3 here is CASRPRELYGYTF. In DNA, the CDR3 is TGTGCCAGCAGGCCACGGGAGCTCTATGGCTACACCTTC.

The CDR3 protein is CASSLSQGASNQPQHF. DNA for the CDR3: TGTGCCAGCAGCTTATCCCAGGGGGCTAGCAATCAGCCCCAGCATTTT. The chain combines TRBV7-2 with TRBJ1-5; 8 nucleotides match TRBD1. V dropped 2 bases and J dropped 0; count of bases not matched to a gene: 3. The CDR3 sequence is 16 residues long. Germline CDR1 SGHTA, CDR2 FQGNSA.

The chain has TRBV29-1 and TRBJ2-1; possibly TRBD2 for D (6 bases). This CDR3 is built from 12 residues. The V end lost 7 bases, the J end lost 7 bases, and 14 bases lay between the germline ends. Looked up from germline, CDR1 is SQVTM and CDR2 is ANQGSEA. As DNA, the CDR3 is TGCAGCGCCAAAGGAGGGCTGAATGAGCAGTTCTTC. Residues: CSAKGGLNEQFF.

This sequence joins TRBV27 and TRBJ2-3; TRBD2 matches at 11 bases. The CDR3 is made up of 14 amino acids. The germline gives CDR1 MNHEY, CDR2 SMNVEV (reference sequence). V lost 5 bases to trimming and J lost 7 bases; unmatched junction nucleotides: 5. The CDR3 DNA reads as TGTGCCAGCAGTGCGACTAGCGGGGTGCATACGCAGTATTTT. As protein: CASSATSGVHTQYF.

This clone was recorded a few times. The gene calls are TRBV5-1 and TRBJ2-3; no clear D gene. Germline V gene lookup returns CDR1 SGHRS and CDR2 YFSETQ. CDR3 length: 14 residues. V lost 4 bases to trimming and J lost 2 bases, with 11 bases between them. This CDR3 is CASSRPFITDTQYF. CDR3 in DNA: TGCGCCAGCAGCCGACCCTTTATCACAGATACGCAGTATTTT. The complete variable domain, with remaining parts taken from reference TRBV5-1 and TRBJ2-3, reads KAGVTQTPRYLIKTRGQQVTLSCSPISGHRSVSWYQQTPGQGLQFLFEYFSETQRNKGNFPGRFSGRQFSNSRSEMNVSTLELGDSALYLCASSRPFITDTQYFGPGTRLTVL.